The next 10 T cell receptor beta chains were all read from a single sample in a study of regulatory T cells in long-lasting Graves disease. The time point denotes: newly diagnosed GD, antithyroid drugs for less than 3 months. Extracted PBMC RNA gave rise to the TCR library. With iRepertoire HTBI primers and Arm-PCR of CDR3 regions, TCR beta libraries were built. A single record per CDR3 protein comes from TCRdb applying MiXCR to the multiplex PCR reads. The sample yields approximately 400,000 distinct CDR3 sequences, 12% seen once. These records were also assigned to another study, of T cells in Graves' hyperthyroidism and ophthalmopathy.

The sequenced sample was peripheral blood mononuclear cells (PBMCs), obtained at new diagnosis, from a patient treated with antithyroid drugs. These receptors all stem from a young woman with Graves disease.

This clonotype was seen ten or more times. This chain connects TRBV27 to TRBJ1-1; D possibly corresponds to TRBD1 (5 bases). V was shortened by 3 bases and J by 2 bases, with 10 bases between the two germline ends. Germline CDR1 is MNHEY and CDR2 is SMNVEV (reference sequence). CDR3 length: 14 amino acids. The CDR3 nucleotides read TGTGCCAGCAGTTTCACAGGTCTAAACACTGAAGCTTTCTTT. This codes for CASSFTGLNTEAFF.

In its sample, this clonotype was seen many times. The gene calls are TRBV20-1 and TRBJ2-5; either TRBD1 or TRBD2 may supply D (5 bases each). V shed 1 base and J shed 2 bases, with 11 bases lying between them. CDR1 and CDR2 from the germline V gene are DFQATT and SNEGSKA (reference sequence). The CDR3 length is 14 residues. Here the CDR3 reads CSARAWGPQETQYF. In nucleotides, the CDR3 is TGCAGTGCTAGAGCCTGGGGACCACAAGAGACCCAGTACTTC.

Ten or more counts support this clonotype. This chain connects TRBV28 to TRBJ2-2, with D maybe TRBD2 (6 bases). This CDR3 has 13 amino acids. Germline V gene data show CDR1 as MDHEN and CDR2 as SYDVKM. The V gene lost 10 bases and the J gene lost 6 bases, with 15 bases spanning the gap. This chain's CDR3 is CAISGGISGELFF. In DNA form, the CDR3 reads TGTGCCATCTCGGGCGGGATTTCCGGGGAGCTGTTTTTT.

Many counts were recorded for this clonotype. V gene TRBV20-1 combines with J gene TRBJ2-5; 13 positions match TRBD2. The CDR3 consists of 18 residues. In germline, CDR1 is DFQATT, CDR2 SNEGSKA (reference sequence). V lost 3 bases, J lost 0 bases, and 10 bases stayed unmatched. CDR3 bases: TGCAGTGCTAGCCCACTAGCGGGAGGGCCCTCCGACCAAGAGACCCAGTACTTC. Translated: CSASPLAGGPSDQETQYF.

This clonotype turned up a few times. The rearrangement links TRBV27 to TRBJ1-1, with D perhaps TRBD1 (6 bases). Trimming pared 8 bases from V and 4 bases from J, leaving 20 bases between. Germline CDR1 is MNHEY and CDR2 is SMNVEV (reference sequence). This CDR3 is 15 amino acids long. The CDR3 here is CASRYLMQGLTEAFF. Written as DNA, the CDR3 is TGTGCCAGCCGCTATCTTATGCAGGGGCTCACTGAAGCTTTCTTT.

This clonotype was counted only a few times. This chain connects TRBV27 to TRBJ2-3; D is possibly TRBD1 (5 bases). The J call could be wrong; TRBJ2-5 is a better fit for the DNA end. This CDR3 region has 13 residues. Germline-derived CDR1 and CDR2 are MNHEY and SMNVEV (reference sequence). CDR3 in DNA: TGTGCCAGCAGTCCTAACAGGTTAAAGACCCAGTACTTC. Amino acid sequence: CASSPNRLKTQYF.

This clonotype was counted a few times. The chain recombines TRBV4-3 with TRBJ1-2; D perhaps matches TRBD1 (5 bases). The CDR3 has 16 amino acids. Germline CDR1 is LGHNA and CDR2 is YSLEER. The ends were cut back, 0 bases at V and 7 bases at J, with 18 bases in the middle. The CDR3 nucleotides are TGCGCCAGCAGCCAAGATCACAGGACGGTGGGCCTTGGCTACACCTTC. Residues: CASSQDHRTVGLGYTF.

This clonotype was recorded at least ten times. This CDR3 reads CAWSVPYGYTF. Here the CDR3 DNA reads TGTGCCTGGAGTGTACCCTATGGCTACACCTTC. This rearrangement joins TRBV30 to TRBJ1-2; D gene unclear. The CDR3 has 11 amino acids. Trimming pared 0 bases from V and 4 bases from J, leaving 3 bases between. Germline loops: CDR1 GTSNPN, CDR2 SVGIG (reference sequence).

A word on this clonotype: This likely comes from a read error, as the CDR3 has no conserved phenylalanine or tryptophan at its end. This sequence joins TRBV20-1 and TRBJ2-1, with D perhaps matching TRBD1 or TRBD2 (7 bases each). This CDR3 spans 17 amino acids. Deletions cut 1 base from V and 5 bases from J, with 21 bases between. Germline CDR1 DFQATT, CDR2 SNEGSKA (reference sequence). CDR3 sequence (DNA): TGCAGTGCTAGAGGCCGCCAGGGGGGGAAAGGTGACAATGAGCAGTTCTCC. Translated: CSARGRQGGKGDNEQFS.

This clonotype was detected many times. The V and J genes are TRBV7-3 and TRBJ2-1; 10 bases line up with TRBD1. The CDR3 runs to 14 residues. Germline V gene lookup returns CDR1 SGHTA and CDR2 FQGTGA. J lost 5 bases, V lost 6 bases, and 4 bases had no gene match. CDR3 sequence (DNA): TGTGCCAGCAGTTCGGACAGGGGGGACAATGAGCAGTTCTTC. Translating gives CASSSDRGDNEQFF. The full variable domain, with the rest looked up from reference TRBV7-3 and TRBJ2-1, is GAGVSQTPSNKVTEKGKYVELRCDPISGHTALYWYRQSLGQGPEFLIYFQGTGAADDSGLPNDRFFAVRPEGSVSTLKIQRTERGDSAVYLCASSSDRGDNEQFFGPGTRLTVL.